Below, 26 T cell receptor beta chains from the same sample are listed, as sequenced in a study of tumor and adjacent non-tumor tissue in lung cancer. A modified ARM-PCR protocol with three rounds of nested PCR amplified TCRbeta. Each CDR3 protein is one row after TCRdb ran MiXCR on the multiplex PCR reads. The table includes 100,000 or so distinct CDR3 sequences, about 60% detected once. This sample's RNA came from whole unsorted tissue. This non-tumor lung sample came from over 3 cm beyond the tumor edge. The sample was distant non-tumor lung tissue. These receptors came from a man aged 30 to 39 with non-small cell lung cancer.

The chain recombines TRBV5-6 with TRBJ2-6; D might be TRBD2 (6 bases). CDR1 and CDR2 from the germline V gene are SGHDT and YYEEEE. The CDR3 loop spans 15 amino acids. Between the trimmed V and J ends, which lost 4 bases and 1 base, there was a span of 9 bases. The CDR3 is CASSPGDSGANVLTF. The CDR3 DNA is TGTGCCAGCAGCCCGGGGGATTCTGGGGCCAACGTCCTGACTTTC.

Points on this clonotype: Since a much larger clone is just one base distant, this may be a read error. The V and J genes are TRBV4-1 and TRBJ1-6; TRBD1 matches 10 bases. Germline loops: CDR1 MGHRA, CDR2 YSYEKL. CDR3 length equals 15 residues. The CDR3 DNA reads as TGCACCAGCAGCCAGGGGACAGGGGCCAATTCACCCCTCCACTTT. Translation: CTSSQGTGANSPLHF.

The J gene is TRBJ2-1, the V gene TRBV5-4; 7 bases map to TRBD1. J gave up 6 bases and V 9 bases, and 18 bases lay outside the gene matches. Germline V gives CDR1 SGHNT, CDR2 YYREEE (reference sequence). This CDR3 is built from 16 residues. The CDR3 spells CANTLGFGTAGNEQFF. The CDR3 DNA sequence: TGTGCCAACACCTTGGGATTCGGGACAGCAGGCAATGAGCAGTTCTTC.

This clonotype was counted between two and nine times. This may arise from a read error, as a much more abundant clone is one base away. The V call is TRBV29-1, the J call TRBJ2-1, with 8 bases that match TRBD1. This CDR3 spans 11 amino acids. Germline V gives CDR1 SQVTM, CDR2 ANQGSEA. The chain's CDR3 is CSVRQGYEQLF. The CDR3 bases are TGCAGCGTGAGACAGGGGTATGAGCAGCTCTTC.

This clonotype was seen a handful of times. A much larger clone differs from this one at a single base, so this may be a read error. This chain uses TRBV6-1 with TRBJ2-3, with 8 bases fitting TRBD2. Germline CDR1 and CDR2: MNHNS and SASEGT. Germline trimming cut 3 bases from V and 2 bases from J; bases unmatched to any gene: 4. CDR3 length: 15 amino acids. The CDR3 coding sequence is TGTGCCAGCAGTGAGGAAGCGGGAGACACAGATACGCAGTATTTT. Translated, it gives CASSEEAGDTDTQYF.

In the case of this clonotype: This may be a read error: a much more frequent sequence differs by one nucleotide. This CDR3 reads CGSSLQREDEQYF. CDR3 in DNA: TGTGGCAGTTCACTTCAGCGGGAGGACGAGCAGTACTTC. The V gene is TRBV12-3 or TRBV12-4, the J gene TRBJ2-7; 9 bases are a match to TRBD2. The CDR3 is 13 residues long.

This clonotype has a count of ten or more. V gene TRBV20-1 combines with J gene TRBJ1-2; a possible D gene is TRBD1 (6 bases). With 3 bases removed from V and 8 bases from J, the gap between germline ends came to 13 bases. CDR1 and CDR2 from the germline V gene are DFQATT and SNEGSKA (reference sequence). The CDR3 sequence is 12 residues long. The CDR3 spells CSASLGARGYTF. The CDR3 coding sequence is TGCAGTGCTAGTTTGGGGGCGCGGGGCTACACCTTC.

This clonotype was seen repeatedly, ten times or more. This sequence joins TRBV12-3 or TRBV12-4 and TRBJ2-7, with D possibly being TRBD1 or TRBD2 (5 bases each). The V end lost 8 bases, the J end lost 5 bases, and 19 bases lay between the germline ends. This CDR3 has 14 amino acids. CDR3 nucleotides: TGTGCCAGCTCCCGGGGCAGGTCGCAGAACGAGCAGTACTTC. Protein sequence: CASSRGRSQNEQYF.

Comment on this clonotype: The junction and the germline gene differ at one end; a read error may be behind it. This chain connects TRBV11-2 to TRBJ2-7, with unresolved D. CDR1 and CDR2 (germline): SGHAT, FQNNGV. The CDR3 runs 9 residues. The CDR3 here is CASSLDDYF. CDR3 coding DNA: TGTGCCAGCAGTCTCGACGATTACTTT.

In DNA form, the CDR3 reads TGCAGCGCCCCGGGACAGCACTACGAGCAGTACTTC. Amino acid sequence: CSAPGQHYEQYF. The V call is TRBV20-1, the J call TRBJ2-7; the match to TRBD1 covers 7 bases. Germline V CDR1 and CDR2: DFQATT, SNEGSKA (reference sequence). The CDR3 length is 12 residues.

In regard to this clonotype: At one boundary the junction diverges from the germline segment, which might be a read error. This chain uses TRBV11-1 with TRBJ2-7, with TRBD1 matching over 7 bases. The length of the CDR3 is 14 residues. Per the germline V gene, CDR1 is SGHAT and CDR2 is FQDESV (reference sequence). The CDR3 region has the DNA TGTGCCAGGAGCTTTCGGGACAGAGCCTACGAGCAGTACTTC. Translation: CARSFRDRAYEQYF.

The V call is TRBV20-1, the J call TRBJ1-2; possible D gene TRBD1, 6 bases. Per the germline V gene, CDR1 is DFQATT and CDR2 is SNEGSKA (reference sequence). Deletions cut 2 bases from V and 0 bases from J, with 13 bases between. CDR3 size: 15 residues. CDR3 nucleotides: TGCAGTGCTAGATCCCACAGGGAGTCTAACTATGGCTACACCTTC. This gives the protein CSARSHRESNYGYTF.

For this clonotype: The junction differs from germline at one of its ends, possibly a read error. V and J are TRBV20-1 and TRBJ2-7; TRBD1 agrees at 7 bases. This CDR3 spans 12 amino acids. CDR1 is DFQATT, CDR2 SNEGSKA, per germline (reference sequence). The CDR3 loop reads CSVGTASYGQYF. The CDR3 DNA sequence: TGCAGTGTCGGGACAGCCAGCTACGGGCAGTACTTC.

Note on this clonotype: A much larger clonotype is one base distant, so this may be a read error. The V gene is TRBV6-5, the J gene TRBJ2-3; the D gene is possibly TRBD2 (6 bases). Per the germline V gene, CDR1 is MNHEY and CDR2 is SVGAGI. CDR3 size: 14 residues. In DNA form, the CDR3 reads TGTGCCGGCAGGGAGGAAGCGAGCACAGATACGCAGTATTTT. Residues: CAGREEASTDTQYF.

The gene calls are TRBV7-9 and TRBJ2-1, with D perhaps assigned TRBD1 or TRBD2 (7 bases each). The germline V and J ends were trimmed by 5 bases and 5 bases, with 22 bases remaining between them. CDR1 SEHNR and CDR2 FQNEAQ come from the germline V gene (reference sequence). The CDR3 covers 17 residues. The CDR3 is CASSPQGGGTVNNEQFF. DNA of the CDR3: TGTGCCAGCAGCCCTCAGGGGGGGGGGACGGTGAACAATGAGCAGTTCTTC.

The chain recombines TRBV12-3 or TRBV12-4 with TRBJ2-5, with 11 bases identical to TRBD2. V trimming: 7 bases; J trimming: 4 bases; junction bases outside the gene matches: 5. The CDR3 covers 14 residues. Here the CDR3 reads CASTRLAGSETQYF. In DNA, the CDR3 is TGTGCCAGCACGCGACTAGCGGGGTCAGAGACCCAGTACTTC.

This clonotype was recorded many times. The chain combines TRBV20-1 with TRBJ2-3; D gene ambiguous. Trimming took 3 bases from V and 5 from J, leaving 15 bases between them. There are 14 residues in the CDR3. Germline CDR1 and CDR2: DFQATT and SNEGSKA (reference sequence). CDR3: CSASSPLRQDTQYF. CDR3 in DNA: TGCAGTGCTAGCTCCCCCCTCCGCCAAGATACGCAGTATTTT.

The table lists this clonotype with many counts. A much larger clonotype is one base distant, so this may be a read error. The chain carries TRBV11-3 and TRBJ2-3; TRBD2 agrees at 12 bases. This CDR3 comprises 16 residues. The germline CDR1 and CDR2 sequences are SGHNT and YENEEA. Written as DNA, the CDR3 is TGTGTCAGCAGCAGGGGGACTAGCGGGCGGTCAGATACGCAGTATTTT. It specifies CVSSRGTSGRSDTQYF.

About this clonotype: Compared with germline, one end of the junction differs, possibly owing to a read error. The V gene is TRBV11-2, the J gene TRBJ1-5; 8 bases line up with TRBD1. Germline loops: CDR1 SGHAT, CDR2 FQNNGV. CDR3 length equals 17 residues. Here the CDR3 reads CASSLDRDENSIQPQHF. DNA of the CDR3: TGTGCCAGCAGCTTGGACAGGGATGAAAATAGCATTCAGCCCCAGCATTTT.

This clonotype showed up just a few times. The chain employs TRBV20-1 and TRBJ2-3, with D possibly being TRBD2 (5 bases). V lost 5 bases and J 5 bases, leaving 20 bases between the germline ends. Germline loops: CDR1 DFQATT, CDR2 SNEGSKA (reference sequence). CDR3 length equals 15 residues. The DNA of the CDR3 is TGCAGTGCTCCCTTAGGCAACGGGATGGTAGATACGCAGTATTTT. Translated: CSAPLGNGMVDTQYF.

In regard to this clonotype: A much larger clone differs from this one at a single base, so this may be a read error. The rearrangement uses TRBV4-1 and TRBJ2-3; D could derive from TRBD1 or TRBD2 (5 bases each). CDR3 length: 14 amino acids. The germline gives CDR1 MGHRA, CDR2 YSYEKL. CDR3 sequence: CASNQLWDGDTQYF. The DNA for the CDR3 is TGCGCCAGCAACCAACTCTGGGACGGAGATACGCAGTATTTT.

With respect to this clonotype: A read error may be the cause here, since a much bigger clone is one base away. The rearrangement links TRBV13 to TRBJ1-1; no definite D call. Trimming removed 6 bases at V and 0 bases at J, with 5 bases between. The germline V gene has CDR1 PRHDT and CDR2 FYEKMQ (reference sequence). The CDR3 is 12 residues long. CDR3 coding DNA: TGTGCCAGCAGATCGGTGAACACTGAAGCTTTCTTT. Translating it yields CASRSVNTEAFF.

Turning to this clonotype: A read error may produce the germline difference seen at one junction end. This chain links TRBV11-2 with TRBJ1-4; D not certain. The CDR3 is made up of 14 amino acids. The germline gives CDR1 SGHAT, CDR2 FQNNGV. As DNA, the CDR3 is TGTGCCAGCAGCTTCAAGGAAACCGATGAAAAACTGATTTTT. Translation: CASSFKETDEKLIF.

The CDR3, as DNA: TGTGCCAGCAGTGATTCGCTAGCGGGTGCAGAGACCCAGTACTTC. Translating it yields CASSDSLAGAETQYF. The chain recombines TRBV2 with TRBJ2-5; 8 bases match TRBD2. V gave up 3 bases and J gave up 4 bases; unmatched junction bases: 7. Per germline, CDR1 SNHLY and CDR2 FYNNEI. The CDR3 runs 15 residues.

A few counts support this clonotype. A read error may be the cause here, since a much bigger clone is one base away. Because it lacks the conserved phenylalanine or tryptophan at the end, this CDR3 is likely a read error. The chain joins TRBV6-5 to TRBJ2-7, with 7 bases aligning to TRBD1. V was clipped by 0 bases and J by 3 bases; unmatched bases: 5. The CDR3 has 15 amino acids. The germline V gene has CDR1 MNHEY and CDR2 SVGAGI. Here the CDR3 reads CASSYSGTAHYEQYS. CDR3 nucleotide sequence: TGTGCCAGCAGTTACTCCGGGACAGCTCACTACGAGCAGTACTCC.

Concerning this clonotype itself: Possible read error: a much larger clone is one base away. This sequence joins TRBV11-2 and TRBJ2-1; maybe TRBD2 (6 bases). Germline CDR1 is SGHAT and CDR2 is FQNNGV. The CDR3 runs to 15 residues. V was pared by 7 bases and J by 6 bases, with 19 bases between. The CDR3 spells CASISVRGAGNEQFF. Written as DNA, the CDR3 is TGTGCCAGCATCTCTGTTCGGGGAGCGGGCAATGAGCAGTTCTTC.